These T cell receptor beta chains were read from a single sample in a study of T cells in Graves' hyperthyroidism and ophthalmopathy. One entry per CDR3 protein, called by TCRdb with MiXCR from the multiplex PCR reads. The sample contains fewer than 550,000 distinct CDR3 sequences, around 22% of which appear only once. Sequencing was performed on blood. Source of these receptors: a woman aged 25 to 45 with Graves' ophthalmopathy. Each CDR3 is given with its conserved first and last residue. Size tells how often a clone was seen (once, few, many) or the class of an expanded clone, and some rows leave it out.

V gene,clone size,CDR3 protein
TRBV2,NA,CASSEQGPELSGNTIYF
TRBV27,many,CASSSISSPYEQYF
TRBV7-9,many,CASSFSGPDGYTF
TRBV28,many,CASRRQGSANYGYTF
TRBV11-2,many,CASSLDQGRYEQYF
TRBV9,many,CASSVLPSMPGDGYTF
TRBV19,few,CASNSGTGRGEQYF
TRBV6-1,many,CASSEGGAGVYNQPQHF
TRBV7-2,few,CASSSGLNSPLHF
TRBV27,many,CASSLSENTRVYIQYF
TRBV6-1,few,CASSVTGVTYEQYF
TRBV28,many,CASRGGPDEQYF
TRBV20-1,many,CSARGGYGYTF
TRBV2,NA,CASSDGQVQPQDF
TRBV20-1,NA,CSARGGLELETQYF
TRBV6-5,many,CASLPPGVKTEAFF
TRBV12-5,NA,CASGGSLHEQYF
TRBV28,NA,CASSSHTSSGYGYTF
TRBV2,once,CASSEVGQNQPQHF
TRBV12-3/TRBV12-4,many,CASSISGREQYF
TRBV5-1,many,CASSLSPGNGYTF
TRBV13,NA,CASSPAGGELFF
TRBV7-6,many,CASSRADLSGANVLTF
TRBV4-1,few,CASSQLQGVTGELCF
TRBV7-3,many,CASSLIQGASEAFF
TRBV9,few,CASSVDRSPLHF
TRBV6-1,many,CASSGPGGYEQYF
TRBV7-2,many,CASSLALATSTDTQYF
TRBV19,NA,CASSNVQDTEAFF
TRBV4-1,few,CASSQGLAGRVGELFF
TRBV20-1,NA,CSAKGGGTTGELFF
TRBV3-1,NA,CASSHTSYEQYF
TRBV7-9,many,CASSLVGGFSGNTIYF
TRBV6-1,many,CASSDVQGFTEAFF
TRBV11-3,many,CASRPVPPLNTEAFF